These 24 T cell receptor beta chains were sequenced from one sample in a study of T cells in localized non-small cell lung cancer. Clones were read by immunoSEQ multiplex PCR, and TCRdb kept only the in-frame ones, dropping some. The data show tens of thousands of clones, with 83% seen just once and almost 8% held by the top ten. This specimen consisted of PBMCs, obtained before any cancer treatment. The origin of the receptors is a man between 40 and 69 years old with stage II lung adenocarcinoma.

The chain is built from TRBV7-3 and TRBJ2-2; either TRBD1 or TRBD2 may fit D (5 bases each). V dropped 5 bases and J dropped 1 base, with 8 bases sitting between them. The germline V gene has CDR1 SGHTA and CDR2 FQGTGA. The CDR3 is made up of 14 amino acids. The CDR3 spells CASSRDGNTGELFF. For the CDR3, the DNA is TGTGCCAGCAGCCGGGACGGGAACACCGGGGAGCTGTTTTTT.

The gene calls are TRBV7-2 and TRBJ2-1, with D unclear. The germline gives CDR1 SGHTA, CDR2 FQGNSA. Trimming shortened V by 2 bases and J by 9 bases, and 8 bases separated the two germline ends. The CDR3 consists of 12 residues. Here the CDR3 reads CASSLLVGEQFF. The CDR3, as DNA: TGTGCCAGCAGCTTATTGGTCGGTGAGCAGTTCTTC. The whole variable domain, remainder taken from reference TRBV7-2 and TRBJ2-1, is GAGVSQSPSNKVTEKGKDVELRCDPISGHTALYWYRQSLGQGLEFLIYFQGNSAPDKSGLPSDRFSAERTGGSVSTLTIQRTQQEDSAVYLCASSLLVGEQFFGPGTRLTVL.

Only one count was recorded for this clone. This chain uses TRBV5-1 with TRBJ2-5; D not resolved. The V end lost 0 bases, the J end lost 1 base, and 4 bases lay between the germline ends. The CDR3 is 13 residues long. Germline CDR1 is SGHRS and CDR2 is YFSETQ. The CDR3 reads CASSLGPQETQYF. The CDR3, as DNA: TGCGCCAGCAGCTTGGGACCCCAAGAGACCCAGTACTTC.

The chain joins TRBV11-2 to TRBJ1-5; a weak D match, TRBD1 (6 bases). V was clipped by 3 bases and J by 4 bases, with 13 bases between them. Germline loops: CDR1 SGHAT, CDR2 FQNNGV. The CDR3 covers 15 residues. The CDR3 region is CASSLGRGGNQPQHF. In DNA, the CDR3 is TGTGCCAGCAGCTTGGGCAGGGGAGGGAATCAGCCCCAGCATTTT.

The chain employs TRBV4-2 and TRBJ2-3, with 11 bases that match TRBD2. This CDR3 region has 18 residues. V was pared by 0 bases and J by 5 bases, with 10 bases of the junction left unmatched. Germline CDR1 and CDR2: LGHNA and YNFKEQ. The CDR3 spells CASSQDQGLAAEGDTQYF. CDR3 nucleotides: TGTGCCAGCAGCCAAGATCAGGGACTAGCGGCAGAGGGAGATACGCAGTATTTT.

The chain combines TRBV29-1 with TRBJ2-7; 8 bases fit TRBD1. This CDR3 spans 12 amino acids. V gave up 7 bases and J gave up 2 bases; unmatched junction bases: 4. Germline V gene lookup returns CDR1 SQVTM and CDR2 ANQGSEA. CDR3 sequence (DNA): TGCAGCGCCGGGACAGGCGCCTACGAGCAGTACTTC. Residues: CSAGTGAYEQYF.

In this sample, this clone turned up once. Here the CDR3 reads CATSRTSGANEQFF. In DNA form, the CDR3 reads TGTGCCACCAGCCGGACTAGCGGGGCGAATGAGCAGTTCTTC. The chain uses TRBV15 and TRBJ2-1; TRBD2 matches at 12 bases. This CDR3 is 14 amino acids long. J gave up 7 bases and V 5 bases, and 3 bases lay outside the gene matches. CDR1 LNHNV and CDR2 YYDKDF come from the germline V gene (reference sequence).

DNA of the CDR3: TGTGCCAGCAGCTTGGGGCGGACAGCAGATACGCAGTATTTT. Its protein product is CASSLGRTADTQYF. The chain carries TRBV5-4 and TRBJ2-3; possible D gene TRBD1, 6 bases. Germline values: CDR1 SGHNT, CDR2 YYREEE (reference sequence). CDR3 length equals 14 residues. V dropped 0 bases and J dropped 4 bases, with 9 bases sitting between them.

The V call is TRBV4-2, the J call TRBJ2-1; D gene ambiguous. The length of the CDR3 is 14 residues. Germline-derived CDR1 and CDR2 are LGHNA and YNFKEQ. Trimming left V 0 bases short and J 4 bases short, with 7 bases between. CDR3: CASSQDIRYNEQFF. CDR3 bases: TGTGCCAGCAGCCAAGATATACGGTACAATGAGCAGTTCTTC.

This clone was seen a single time. CDR3 residues: CASSNRQGNTEAFF. Written as DNA, the CDR3 is TGTGCCAGCAGTAACCGACAGGGGAACACTGAAGCTTTCTTT. The V gene is TRBV6-9, the J gene TRBJ1-1, with 7 positions matching TRBD1. The CDR3 contains 14 residues. V shed 5 bases and J 1 base; nucleotides not matched to a gene: 4. The germline V gene encodes CDR1 MNHGY and CDR2 SVAAGI.

This clone was counted only a few times. The CDR3 region has the DNA TGCAGCGTTGCCAAGGACAGAATGAGTGAAGCTTTCTTT. Its protein is CSVAKDRMSEAFF. The chain is built from TRBV29-1 and TRBJ1-1; D possibly corresponds to TRBD1 (6 bases). This CDR3 is 13 amino acids long. V was trimmed by 4 bases and J by 7 bases, leaving 16 bases between them. CDR1 is SQVTM, CDR2 ANQGSEA, per germline.

This chain joins TRBV6-4 and TRBJ1-5; 9 bases line up with TRBD1. In germline, CDR1 is MRHNA, CDR2 SNTAGT. Trimming removed 5 bases from V and 7 bases from J; junction bases left unmatched: 6. The CDR3 spans 14 residues. The CDR3 protein is CASSPQGAGQPQHF. The CDR3 DNA follows: TGTGCCAGCAGTCCACAGGGGGCAGGGCAGCCCCAGCATTTT.

This chain uses TRBV5-1 with TRBJ2-1; D gene uncertain. CDR1 is SGHRS and CDR2 is YFSETQ in the germline V gene. This CDR3 spans 13 amino acids. With 3 bases removed from V and 13 bases from J, the gap between germline ends came to 17 bases. The CDR3 sequence: CASSSLGEQPQFF. Here the CDR3 DNA reads TGCGCCAGCAGCTCCCTTGGTGAGCAGCCTCAGTTCTTC.

The chain carries TRBV5-1 and TRBJ1-1; 12 positions match TRBD1. Trimming removed 0 bases from V and 6 bases from J; junction bases left unmatched: 12. Germline loops: CDR1 SGHRS, CDR2 YFSETQ. CDR3 length: 18 amino acids. DNA of the CDR3: TGCGCCAGCAGCTTGGAAACTGGGACAGGGGGCCTGAGGGCTGAAGCTTTCTTT. Translating it yields CASSLETGTGGLRAEAFF.

This chain's CDR3 is CASSWEEGHDEQYF. CDR3 DNA sequence: TGTGCCAGCAGCTGGGAGGAAGGACATGACGAGCAGTACTTC. The J gene is TRBJ2-7, the V gene TRBV5-4, with a possible D match to TRBD2 (6 bases). CDR3 length: 14 residues. Germline lookup yields CDR1 SGHNT and CDR2 YYREEE (reference sequence). V lost 3 bases, J lost 5 bases, and 15 bases lay in between.

The rearrangement joins TRBV6-6 to TRBJ1-2; D ambiguous. The CDR3 runs to 15 residues. CDR1 and CDR2 from the germline V gene are MNHNY and SVGAGI (reference sequence). Trimming pared 2 bases from V and 2 bases from J, leaving 12 bases between. The CDR3, as DNA: TGTGCCAGCAGTTACAGTCCCTCTGACAACTATGGCTACACCTTC. Protein: CASSYSPSDNYGYTF.

The V and J genes are TRBV27 and TRBJ2-1; possibly TRBD2 for D (6 bases). The CDR3 totals 14 residues. Germline loops: CDR1 MNHEY, CDR2 SMNVEV (reference sequence). Trimming took off 1 base at V and 7 bases at J, with 11 bases between the two ends. The CDR3 reads CASSLWAGPNEQFF. CDR3 coding DNA: TGTGCCAGCAGTTTATGGGCGGGACCTAATGAGCAGTTCTTC.

The chain is built from TRBV13 and TRBJ2-3; perhaps D is TRBD1 or TRBD2 (5 bases each). CDR1 is PRHDT and CDR2 is FYEKMQ in the germline V gene (reference sequence). Trimming took 5 bases from V and 7 from J, leaving 16 bases between them. The CDR3 length is 14 residues. The DNA for the CDR3 is TGTGCCAGCAGCCCCGGGACGCGCGACAATACGCAGTATTTT. As protein: CASSPGTRDNTQYF.

V is TRBV19 and J is TRBJ2-1; D gene unclear. This CDR3 is 14 amino acids long. V gave up 3 bases and J gave up 6 bases, with 12 bases separating them. CDR1 is LNHDA and CDR2 is SQIVND in the germline V gene (reference sequence). The CDR3 sequence: CASSIPSSTNEQFF. In DNA form, the CDR3 reads TGTGCCAGTAGTATCCCAAGCTCCACCAATGAGCAGTTCTTC.

The J gene is TRBJ2-5, the V gene TRBV7-9; TRBD1 matches at 9 bases. Germline CDR1 is SEHNR and CDR2 is FQNEAQ (reference sequence). The CDR3 covers 15 residues. After removal of 1 base from V and 5 bases from J, the junction contained 5 bases not matched to a gene. CDR3 bases: TGTGCCAGCAGCTTAGTGGGACAGGGACCCGAGACCCAGTACTTC. The encoded protein is CASSLVGQGPETQYF.

This chain links TRBV4-1 with TRBJ2-1; 9 bases agree with TRBD1. V lost 4 bases, J lost 8 bases, and 3 bases stayed unmatched. The CDR3 has 13 residues. Germline CDR1 is MGHRA and CDR2 is YSYEKL. The CDR3 DNA sequence: TGCGCCAGCAGCCGGGACAGGGTCGATGAGCAGTTCTTC. This codes for CASSRDRVDEQFF.

This clone was seen a single time. The chain uses TRBV11-2 and TRBJ1-1, with D unresolved. Germline V gene data show CDR1 as SGHAT and CDR2 as FQNNGV. Trimming removed 4 bases at V and 3 bases at J, with 15 bases between. The CDR3 has 15 residues. The CDR3 sequence is CASSSPLARDTEAFF. For the CDR3, the DNA is TGTGCCAGCAGCTCCCCGCTTGCTCGGGACACTGAAGCTTTCTTT.

The chain employs TRBV5-4 and TRBJ2-2; D is undetermined. Germline CDR1 is SGHNT and CDR2 is YYREEE (reference sequence). The CDR3 covers 14 residues. V gave up 0 bases and J gave up 1 base, with 4 bases separating them. The CDR3 region is CASSLGGNTGELFF. CDR3 sequence (DNA): TGTGCCAGCAGCTTGGGGGGGAACACCGGGGAGCTGTTTTTT.

The chain couples TRBV19 to TRBJ1-5, with 7 positions matching TRBD1. CDR1 and CDR2 from the germline V gene are LNHDA and SQIVND (reference sequence). The CDR3 consists of 12 residues. The junction had 5 bases not matched to a gene; V was cut back by 3 bases and J by 12 bases. CDR3 sequence: CASSIEAGGQHF. CDR3 in DNA: TGTGCCAGTAGTATCGAGGCAGGGGGCCAGCATTTT.